This TCR beta chain appears in the sequencing data of a study of T cells in Graves' hyperthyroidism and ophthalmopathy. Study results and caveats: Most thyroid clonotypes with frequency above 0.001 were detected in blood.

Of note for this clonotype: Its antigen is undetermined. The CDR3 does not end in the conserved phenylalanine or tryptophan, so this is likely a read error.

The CDR3 has 18 amino acids. The germline gives CDR1 SGHAT, CDR2 FQDESV (reference sequence). Trimming stripped 5 bases from V and 1 base from J, with 24 bases between. Amplified TCR beta CDR3 regions derived from RNA transcripts. An initial round of RT-PCR targeting the TCR CDR3 relied on the HTBI primer set. TCRdb re-derived calls from the multiplex PCR reads in MiXCR, one entry per CDR3 protein. The table includes roughly 520,000 distinct CDR3 sequences, 24% detected once. The sequence was collected from a woman in her twenties or thirties with Graves' ophthalmopathy. The sequencing sample was made of blood. The V gene is TRBV11-1, the J gene TRBJ2-7, with a possible D match to TRBD2 (6 bases). Written as DNA, the CDR3 is TGTGCCAGCAGCCCAGGTCGGCTAGCGAGCAACTGGTCCTACGAGCAGTACCTC. It translates to CASSPGRLASNWSYEQYL.